The 3 T cell receptor beta chains below come from one sample, sequenced in a study of cytomegalovirus exposure and HLA in healthy donors (dated by TCRdb to 2016 to 2017). Libraries were prepared through the immunoSEQ multiplex PCR assay. This immuneACCESS table, as held by TCRdb, lists in-frame sequences with V and J called but not all clones. Of the missing ones, under half trace to an unresolved V gene in checked studies; the others have no known cause. The sample table records some 98,000 clones; roughly 85% of these occur just once. In total, the top ten clones hold 3% to 4.5% of the sample. Sequenced: PBMCs. These receptors all stem from a woman under 40 in good health and CMV-seronegative.

This sequence joins TRBV6-5 and TRBJ2-7; D is perhaps TRBD2 (5 bases). Trimming pared 0 bases from V and 2 bases from J, leaving 11 bases between. Looked up from germline, CDR1 is MNHEY and CDR2 is SVGAGI. The CDR3 is 15 residues long. The CDR3 sequence: CASSYSKAGTYEQYF. CDR3 DNA sequence: TGTGCCAGCAGTTACTCGAAGGCGGGCACCTACGAGCAGTACTTC.

The chain employs TRBV7-9 and TRBJ2-3, with 11 bases that match TRBD2. J was trimmed by 6 bases and V by 1 base; bases with no gene match: 12. From germline, CDR1 is SEHNR and CDR2 FQNEAQ (reference sequence). The CDR3 is 18 residues long. CDR3 loop: CASSLGLAGPAREDTQYF. CDR3 DNA: TGTGCCAGCAGCTTAGGACTAGCGGGACCGGCGCGAGAGGATACGCAGTATTTT.

The chain employs TRBV4-3 and TRBJ2-1; D ambiguous. Germline assignment: CDR1 LGHNA and CDR2 YSLEER. There are 15 residues in the CDR3. V was pared by 2 bases and J by 0 bases, with 8 bases between. The CDR3 region is CASSQFRSSYNEQFF. CDR3 DNA: TGCGCCAGCAGCCAATTCCGGAGCTCCTACAATGAGCAGTTCTTC.